One and the same sample provided the 9 T cell receptor beta chains below, sequenced in a study of blood T cell repertoires in COVID-19. Measured with immunoSEQ multiplex PCR; TCRdb has only the in-frame clones, and not every one. Of over 250,000 clones in the sample, 80% to 90% were seen once. The sample taken for sequencing was peripheral blood. These receptors were obtained from a woman aged 50 to 60 who had recovered from COVID-19.

V is TRBV7-9 and J is TRBJ2-5, with D perhaps matching TRBD2 (6 bases). The CDR3 sequence is 19 residues long. Germline CDR1 is SEHNR and CDR2 is FQNEAQ (reference sequence). Trimming left V 4 bases short and J 1 base short, with 25 bases between. The CDR3 DNA reads TGTGCCAGCAGCTCTATCCTAAGATCGGTTGGGGGAGGCCAAGAGACCCAGTACTTC. It is translated as CASSSILRSVGGGQETQYF.

The V call is TRBV5-6, the J call TRBJ2-7; TRBD2 agrees at 9 bases. The V segment lost 3 bases and the J segment 3 bases; nucleotides outside the gene matches: 7. This CDR3 region has 15 residues. CDR1 and CDR2 (germline): SGHDT, YYEEEE. CDR3 bases: TGTGCCAGCAGCTCTCAACTTAGCGGGGGCTACGAGCAGTACTTC. Translating gives CASSSQLSGGYEQYF.

CDR3 region: CASSPLRGPSGANVLTF. CDR3 DNA: TGTGCCAGCAGTCCCCTAAGGGGCCCCTCTGGGGCCAACGTCCTGACTTTC. The chain uses TRBV28 and TRBJ2-6; maybe TRBD1 (5 bases). Looked up from germline, CDR1 is MDHEN and CDR2 is SYDVKM. The V and J ends lost 5 bases and 0 bases respectively, with 14 bases between them. The CDR3 covers 17 residues.

The chain is built from TRBV4-1 and TRBJ2-1, with 8 bases aligning to TRBD2. This CDR3 is built from 19 residues. Germline V gene lookup returns CDR1 MGHRA and CDR2 YSYEKL. The trim removed 0 bases at V and 0 bases at J, leaving 10 bases unmatched. The CDR3 protein is CASSQDFGGAIPSYNEQFF. The CDR3 bases are TGCGCCAGCAGCCAAGATTTCGGGGGGGCCATCCCCTCCTACAATGAGCAGTTCTTC.

The rearrangement joins TRBV28 to TRBJ2-5; 8 bases are a match to TRBD1. The CDR3 is 17 amino acids. Trimming removed 5 bases from V and 4 bases from J; junction bases left unmatched: 15. CDR1 MDHEN and CDR2 SYDVKM come from the germline V gene. CDR3 nucleotide sequence: TGTGCCAGCAGTCCGTGGACAGGGCGGGATGGGATAGAGACCCAGTACTTC. Its translation is CASSPWTGRDGIETQYF.

The V call is TRBV7-2, the J call TRBJ2-1, with 9 bases identical to TRBD2. After removal of 1 base from V and 4 bases from J, the junction contained 5 bases not matched to a gene. Germline assignment: CDR1 SGHTA and CDR2 FQGNSA. The CDR3 is 16 residues long. The CDR3 nucleotides are TGTGCCAGCAGCTTAGGAATGGCGGGGGGGTACAATGAGCAGTTCTTC. Its protein is CASSLGMAGGYNEQFF.

V usage is TRBV11-1 and J usage is TRBJ1-1; D gene ambiguous. This CDR3 has 13 amino acids. Germline V CDR1 and CDR2: SGHAT, FQDESV (reference sequence). V was clipped by 2 bases and J by 1 base, with 5 bases between them. CDR3 loop: CASSLLPNTEAFF. As DNA, the CDR3 is TGTGCCAGCAGCTTACTCCCGAACACTGAAGCTTTCTTT.

This clone was counted once. This sequence joins TRBV14 and TRBJ2-5; perhaps TRBD2 as D (5 bases). Germline V gives CDR1 SGHDN, CDR2 FVKESK. The CDR3 is 13 amino acids. V was clipped by 5 bases and J by 5 bases, with 12 bases between them. CDR3 amino acids: CASSTPGSETQYF. CDR3 sequence (DNA): TGTGCCAGCAGCACCCCGGGGAGCGAGACCCAGTACTTC.

This clone was found once. The chain has TRBV18 and TRBJ1-2, with 9 bases that match TRBD1. The CDR3 is 17 residues long. The germline V gene has CDR1 KGHSH and CDR2 LQKENI. V dropped 0 bases and J dropped 7; count of bases not matched to a gene: 12. CDR3 bases: TGTGCCAGCTCACCACCGGGATTGACAGGGGGAGCCGCTGGCTACACCTTC. Translated: CASSPPGLTGGAAGYTF.